One sample yielded the 16 T cell receptor beta chains listed below, sequenced in a study of cytomegalovirus exposure and HLA in healthy donors (TCRdb year 2017). Library prep was done by the immunoSEQ multiplex PCR assay. A mixture of 60 forward primers for TCR Vbeta segments and 13 reverse primers for TCR Jbeta segments was used in the multiplex PCR. TCRdb limited this immuneACCESS table to in-frame rearrangements with V and J called. A share of clones is missing; checked studies link under half to unresolved V genes, and the rest is unexplained. For this sample there are some 200,000 clones; about three quarters appear just once. The leading ten clones occupy roughly 2.6% of the sample. Sequenced: PBMCs. Receptors originate from a woman between 55 and 75 years old in good health and CMV-seropositive.

The chain joins TRBV21-1 to TRBJ2-2; the DNA was not used to check the table's D call, TRBD2. TRBV21-1 constitutes a pseudogene. The CDR3 is made up of 17 amino acids. CDR3 protein: CASSKAALAEHTGELFF. In DNA, the CDR3 is TGTGCCAGCAGCAAAGCGGCACTAGCGGAACACACCGGGGAGCTGTTTTTT.

The chain is built from TRBV21-1 and TRBJ1-1; the table calls TRBD1, which could not be checked here. TRBV21-1 is a recognized pseudogene. The CDR3 has 19 amino acids. CDR3 DNA: TGTGCCAGCATCCCCTCGGCAGGGACAGGGAGTTTTATTAGGGCTGAAGCTTTCTTT. Residues: CASIPSAGTGSFIRAEAFF.

This clone was counted a few times. The V gene is TRBV7-6, the J gene TRBJ2-1, with TRBD2 as a possible D gene (6 bases). V was clipped by 5 bases and J by 6 bases, with 14 bases between them. Germline V lookup: CDR1 SGHVS, CDR2 FNYEAQ. The length of the CDR3 is 14 residues. The CDR3 nucleotides read TGTGCCAGCAGCCCTAGGACCGGGAGCAATGAGCAGTTCTTC. It encodes CASSPRTGSNEQFF.

The chain links TRBV6-5 to TRBJ1-2; D possibly corresponds to TRBD1 (6 bases). V dropped 6 bases and J dropped 2 bases, with 13 bases sitting between them. The CDR3 has 14 amino acids. CDR1 is MNHEY, CDR2 SVGAGI, per germline. CDR3 nucleotide sequence: TGTGCCAGCAGGACAGGAAATTACAACTATGGCTACACCTTC. Its translation is CASRTGNYNYGYTF.

The V and J genes are TRBV28 and TRBJ2-3; D might be TRBD2 (6 bases). Trimming took off 4 bases at V and 6 bases at J, with 17 bases between the two ends. Germline V gene data show CDR1 as MDHEN and CDR2 as SYDVKM. The CDR3 runs 15 residues. CDR3 region: CASSSIGGFEDTQYF. In nucleotides, the CDR3 is TGTGCCAGCAGTTCGATTGGGGGGTTTGAGGATACGCAGTATTTT.

The J gene is TRBJ2-1, the V gene TRBV6-4; 7 bases align to TRBD2. The CDR3 spans 15 residues. V was clipped by 0 bases and J by 6 bases; unmatched bases: 5. Germline-derived CDR1 and CDR2 are MRHNA and SNTAGT. As DNA, the CDR3 is TGTGCCAGCAGTGACTCGATCCTAGCGGTCAATGAGCAGTTCTTC. Protein product: CASSDSILAVNEQFF.

The genes are TRBV4-1 and TRBJ2-7; 10 nucleotides agree with TRBD1. The CDR3 loop spans 15 amino acids. CDR1 and CDR2 from the germline V gene are MGHRA and YSYEKL. The V and J ends lost 4 bases and 3 bases, in that order; junction bases with no gene match: 6. The CDR3 bases are TGCGCCAGCAGCCGAGGACAGGGGGGCCGCTACGAGCAGTACTTC. Protein sequence: CASSRGQGGRYEQYF.

This chain connects TRBV18 to TRBJ2-5; 7 nucleotides align to TRBD1. The CDR3 has 15 residues. CDR1 is KGHSH and CDR2 is LQKENI in the germline V gene. V lost 4 bases, J lost 1 base, and 6 bases stayed unmatched. The CDR3 bases are TGTGCCAGCTCACGATACCGGGACAGCCAAGAGACCCAGTACTTC. Its translation is CASSRYRDSQETQYF.

Details on this clone: A junction end diverges from the germline sequence, so it may reflect a read error. The genes are TRBV11-3 and TRBJ2-3, with TRBD2 matching over 10 bases. CDR3 length equals 12 residues. The germline V gene encodes CDR1 SGHNT and CDR2 YENEEA. The CDR3 region has the DNA TGTGCCAGCAGCTCGTCTAGCGGGAGAATGAATTTT. This gives the protein CASSSSSGRMNF.

This sequence joins TRBV7-2 and TRBJ2-5; D might be TRBD2 (5 bases). Germline V gene lookup returns CDR1 SGHTA and CDR2 FQGNSA. V was trimmed by 0 bases and J by 6 bases, leaving 14 bases between them. The CDR3 is 15 amino acids. CDR3 bases: TGTGCCAGCAGCTTAGCCCCCGGGGTACTTAAGACCCAGTACTTC. Its translation is CASSLAPGVLKTQYF.

On this clone itself: A junction end diverges from the germline sequence, so it may reflect a read error. J is TRBJ1-1 and V is TRBV7-9; D not resolved. The V gene's germline CDR1 is SEHNR and CDR2 FQNEAQ (reference sequence). CDR3 size: 14 residues. CDR3 sequence: CSSSPTGGHTEAFF. The CDR3 bases are TGTTCCAGCAGCCCCACGGGCGGGCATACTGAAGCTTTCTTT.

This clone was observed once. The chain couples TRBV29-1 to TRBJ2-1; TRBD1 matches 7 bases. The CDR3 loop spans 15 amino acids. Looked up from germline, CDR1 is SQVTM and CDR2 is ANQGSEA. The trim removed 6 bases at V and 0 bases at J, leaving 8 bases unmatched. The CDR3 DNA sequence: TGCAGCGTACCCCGACAGGGCAGCTCCTACAATGAGCAGTTCTTC. This gives the protein CSVPRQGSSYNEQFF.

J is TRBJ2-7 and V is TRBV4-3; 10 nucleotides align to TRBD2. The CDR3 totals 15 residues. Germline lookup yields CDR1 LGHNA and CDR2 YSLEER. Trimming at V came to 1 base and at J to 3 bases, leaving 3 bases not matched to a gene. In DNA form, the CDR3 reads TGCGCCAGCAGCCAAGGCATAGCGGGGGGCTACGAGCAGTACTTC. Translated, it gives CASSQGIAGGYEQYF.

V and J are TRBV18 and TRBJ1-1, with no clear D. This CDR3 spans 13 amino acids. Looked up from germline, CDR1 is KGHSH and CDR2 is LQKENI. Trimming shortened V by 2 bases and J by 2 bases, and 6 bases separated the two germline ends. CDR3 DNA: TGTGCCAGCTCACCAAACAGCAACACTGAAGCTTTCTTT. Translating gives CASSPNSNTEAFF.

CDR3 nucleotide sequence: TGTGCCAGCAGTGCCCGCGAGGCTAGCAATCAGCCCCAGCATTTT. Residues: CASSAREASNQPQHF. The chain joins TRBV6-1 to TRBJ1-5; D unclear. The V and J ends lost 4 bases and 0 bases respectively, with 10 bases between them. Germline CDR1 is MNHNS and CDR2 is SASEGT. The CDR3 runs 15 residues.

This clone was picked up one time. V usage is TRBV5-1 and J usage is TRBJ1-1; TRBD1 aligns across 7 bases. The CDR3 has 12 residues. The germline V gene encodes CDR1 SGHRS and CDR2 YFSETQ. The V segment lost 5 bases and the J segment 5 bases; nucleotides outside the gene matches: 3. CDR3 sequence reads: CASRRGQTEAFF. CDR3 nucleotides: TGCGCCAGCAGAAGGGGACAGACTGAAGCTTTCTTT.